This T cell receptor beta chain was observed in a study of multiple sclerosis patients with progressive multifocal leukoencephalopathy. This was a survey-level run. Spiked into each PCR were synthetic inline TR CDR3 controls of all V-J pairings. The protocol was immunoSEQ multiplex PCR, while the TCRdb copy is restricted to in-frame clones and leaves out a portion. Of over 20,000 clones in the sample, approximately 90% were seen once. This clone was recorded a few times. Antigen specificity is unknown. The CDR3 runs 12 residues. CDR1 and CDR2 (germline): SGHNT, YENEEA. V was shortened by 2 bases and J by 4 bases, with 4 bases between the two germline ends. Overall study findings and caveats: No common TRBV or TRBJ usage or pairing appeared at PML.

As to time point: roughly 13 months of natalizumab therapy. All patients had prior interferon beta, and all PML patients were female. The source is a young man with multiple sclerosis. The V gene is TRBV11-3, the J gene TRBJ2-3; D not resolved. The sequencing used PBMCs, collected from a patient treated with natalizumab. The chain's CDR3 is CASSLKPDTQYF. CDR3 nucleotides: TGTGCCAGCAGCTTAAAGCCAGATACGCAGTATTTT.